The rows below give T cell receptor beta chains drawn from one sample of a study of T cells in Graves' hyperthyroidism and ophthalmopathy. TCRdb ran MiXCR on the multiplex PCR reads and lists one entry per CDR3 protein. Counted here are hundreds of thousands of distinct CDR3 sequences, 20% occurring once; the ten biggest clones make up more than 30%. Sequences were obtained from blood. These TCRs come from a man aged 30 to 45 with Graves' ophthalmopathy. CDR3s include the opening cysteine and the closing phenylalanine or tryptophan. The order of the fields is J gene, V gene, CDR3 protein.

J: TRBJ2-1; V: TRBV6-2/TRBV6-3; CDR3: CASSVARINEQFF
J: TRBJ2-1; V: TRBV11-2; CDR3: CASSFSRTSGRTNEQFF
J: TRBJ2-1; V: TRBV28; CDR3: CASSLYPGQSISEQFF
J: TRBJ2-7; V: TRBV27; CDR3: CASSLGGAPEQYF
J: TRBJ2-1; V: TRBV4-3; CDR3: CASSHGMTSGTNNEQFF
J: TRBJ1-2; V: TRBV6-5; CDR3: CASSYRTGDNGYTF
J: TRBJ2-1; V: TRBV27; CDR3: CASRNRLAGDYNEQFF
J: TRBJ2-1; V: TRBV27; CDR3: CASSSRSNEQFF
J: TRBJ1-1; V: TRBV29-1; CDR3: CSVFPGGPANTEAFF
J: TRBJ2-1; V: TRBV20-1; CDR3: CSMSGSAYNEQFF
J: TRBJ2-1; V: TRBV7-9; CDR3: CASSLEAPGGEQFF
J: TRBJ2-5; V: TRBV28; CDR3: CASSLGQGLIETQYF
J: TRBJ1-5; V: TRBV6-1; CDR3: CASSERTGLYSNQPQHF
J: TRBJ2-1; V: TRBV3-1; CDR3: CASRHTSGIEQFF
J: TRBJ2-3; V: TRBV7-7; CDR3: CASSPSGSPTDTQYF
J: TRBJ2-7; V: TRBV2; CDR3: CASSEERGAYEQYF
J: TRBJ2-1; V: TRBV5-1; CDR3: CASSLGSGRGEQFF
J: TRBJ2-1; V: TRBV15; CDR3: CATSTSKGTLPFF
J: TRBJ1-3; V: TRBV19; CDR3: CASSIDRSRSGNTIYF
J: TRBJ2-7; V: TRBV27; CDR3: CASSSGRGRALSYEQYF
J: TRBJ2-7; V: TRBV7-9; CDR3: CASSLTRGHSSGEQYF
J: TRBJ2-7; V: TRBV3-1; CDR3: CASSPRAGIDEQYF
J: TRBJ2-7; V: TRBV20-1; CDR3: CSARRDYIYEQYF
J: TRBJ1-1; V: TRBV20-1; CDR3: CSARVVLERDGNTEAFF
J: TRBJ2-2; V: TRBV3-1; CDR3: CASNRQGTGELFF
J: TRBJ2-7; V: TRBV13; CDR3: CASSSPSGRNYEQYF
J: TRBJ1-4; V: TRBV18; CDR3: CASSQDRATNEKLFF
J: TRBJ2-5; V: TRBV2; CDR3: CASSEQGGTETQYF
J: TRBJ2-7; V: TRBV6-1; CDR3: CASSGTGGGGYEQYF
J: TRBJ2-3; V: TRBV27; CDR3: CASSFGGRASDTQYF
J: TRBJ2-3; V: TRBV7-9; CDR3: CASSSGGSGTDTQYF
J: TRBJ1-2; V: TRBV4-1; CDR3: CASSLSIGGIDRGVGYTF
J: TRBJ1-2; V: TRBV27; CDR3: CASSFQAGYYGYTF
J: TRBJ1-1; V: TRBV7-2; CDR3: CASSVQGGDTEAFF
J: TRBJ1-5; V: TRBV12-3/TRBV12-4; CDR3: CASSLGDREGNKPQHF
J: TRBJ1-2; V: TRBV28; CDR3: CATAWSPSGYTF
J: TRBJ2-5; V: TRBV19; CDR3: CASNSGRAEETQYF
J: TRBJ1-5; V: TRBV28; CDR3: CASSLTGWRQPQHF
J: TRBJ2-3; V: TRBV6-4; CDR3: CASSAGELADTQYF
J: TRBJ2-7; V: TRBV28; CDR3: CASSLYTESYEQYF
J: TRBJ2-1; V: TRBV7-9; CDR3: CASSLGNLRDEQFF
J: TRBJ2-2; V: TRBV7-2; CDR3: CASSPRPPDTNTGELFF
J: TRBJ2-7; V: TRBV10-1; CDR3: CASSDGAGDPLTYEQYF
J: TRBJ2-7; V: TRBV10-3; CDR3: CAISPGLAGKRAYEQYF
J: TRBJ2-5; V: TRBV20-1; CDR3: CSASAEWETQYF
J: TRBJ2-5; V: TRBV7-9; CDR3: CASSGTSGRAGYQETQYF
J: TRBJ2-2; V: TRBV7-2; CDR3: CASSYSGLNTGELFF
J: TRBJ2-3; V: TRBV27; CDR3: CASSSYLLSKLDTQYF
J: TRBJ2-5; V: TRBV30; CDR3: CAWSPPRISGRAAGETQYF